The clone carrying this T cell receptor (beta chain) showed up many times. Its antigen is not known. Individual cDNA molecules were tagged with unique molecular identifiers. TCRdb redid the calling of the 5' RACE reads with MiXCR, one entry per CDR3 protein. Among approximately 56,000 distinct CDR3 sequences listed, roughly 11% were seen once. These data originate in a study of early T cells in non-severe SARS-CoV-2 infection. Study-level background: Chains were unpaired, as sequencing was done on bulk RNA from unsorted whole blood.

Broader study findings: Anti-spike CD8 responses were favored in VDJdb matching, and private and CD4 specificities were missed.

The CDR3 runs 15 residues. Germline CDR1 is LNHDA and CDR2 is SQIVND (reference sequence). V shed 6 bases and J 7 bases; nucleotides not matched to a gene: 9. This sequence joins TRBV19 and TRBJ1-5, with 10 bases aligning to TRBD1. This sequence was found in an adult who was a healthcare worker with PCR-confirmed SARS-CoV-2 infection or an uninfected control (not recorded which). Sequenced: whole blood. The CDR3: CASRWGTGDWQPQHF. In DNA, the CDR3 is TGTGCCAGTAGGTGGGGGACAGGGGATTGGCAGCCCCAGCATTTT.